The rows below give T cell receptor beta chains drawn from one sample of a study of blood T cell repertoires in COVID-19. Data came from immunoSEQ multiplex PCR; TCRdb stores just in-frame clones and leaves some out. The sample lists roughly 250,000 clones, about 90% occurring once. Sample: PBMCs or T cells enriched from blood (not recorded which). The origin of the receptors is a woman between 35 and 50 years old with acute COVID-19. CDR3s include the opening cysteine and the closing phenylalanine or tryptophan. The order of the fields is V gene, J gene, CDR3 length, CDR3 protein.

v_call: TRBV3-1/TRBV3-2
j_call: TRBJ2-7
cdr3_length: 13
cdr3_aa: CASSRTYSYEQYF

v_call: TRBV5-1
j_call: TRBJ1-1
cdr3_length: 15
cdr3_aa: CASRPQTTENTEAFF

v_call: TRBV9
j_call: TRBJ2-3
cdr3_length: 12
cdr3_aa: CASGDYTDTQYF

v_call: TRBV7-6
j_call: TRBJ2-6
cdr3_length: 15
cdr3_aa: CASSTGVDGANVLTF

v_call: TRBV7-8
j_call: TRBJ2-3
cdr3_length: 16
cdr3_aa: CASSLVSGRAADTQYF

v_call: TRBV3-1/TRBV3-2
j_call: TRBJ2-7
cdr3_length: 16
cdr3_aa: CASSQARDRVPHEQYF

v_call: TRBV5-1
j_call: TRBJ1-3
cdr3_length: 16
cdr3_aa: CASSLEPTASGNTIYF

v_call: TRBV2
j_call: TRBJ2-2
cdr3_length: 15
cdr3_aa: CASSDWGRYTGELFF

v_call: TRBV4-1
j_call: TRBJ1-2
cdr3_length: 15
cdr3_aa: CASSATPTGEYGYTF

v_call: TRBV14
j_call: TRBJ1-3
cdr3_length: 14
cdr3_aa: CASSDLSSGNTIYF

v_call: TRBV9
j_call: TRBJ2-7
cdr3_length: 13
cdr3_aa: CASSVAQGFEQYF

v_call: TRBV9
j_call: TRBJ2-1
cdr3_length: 16
cdr3_aa: CASSGVPSGPYNEQFF

v_call: TRBV14
j_call: TRBJ1-2
cdr3_length: 13
cdr3_aa: CASGRDRGYGYTF

v_call: TRBV4-1
j_call: TRBJ2-3
cdr3_length: 17
cdr3_aa: CASSQGTSGSWADTQYF

v_call: TRBV18
j_call: TRBJ1-1
cdr3_length: 13
cdr3_aa: CASSTGRDTEAFF

v_call: TRBV3-1/TRBV3-2
j_call: TRBJ2-5
cdr3_length: 16
cdr3_aa: CASSQGPPSAQETQYF

v_call: TRBV29-1
j_call: TRBJ2-5
cdr3_length: 13
cdr3_aa: CSVAVRGKETQYF

v_call: TRBV4-1
j_call: TRBJ1-6
cdr3_length: 14
cdr3_aa: CASSQDRQYSPLHF

v_call: TRBV5-4
j_call: TRBJ2-1
cdr3_length: 16
cdr3_aa: CASSYEPGTSNNEQFF

v_call: TRBV2
j_call: TRBJ2-3
cdr3_length: 15
cdr3_aa: CASKWGHAVTDTQYF

v_call: TRBV4-2
j_call: TRBJ2-3
cdr3_length: 15
cdr3_aa: CASSLTTSGRDTQYF

v_call: TRBV6-1
j_call: TRBJ2-1
cdr3_length: 16
cdr3_aa: CASSERLAGGGNEQFF

v_call: TRBV5-4
j_call: TRBJ2-1
cdr3_length: 15
cdr3_aa: CASRAGTSGTNEQFF

v_call: TRBV3-1/TRBV3-2
j_call: TRBJ1-5
cdr3_length: 15
cdr3_aa: CASSRDRESNQPQHF

v_call: TRBV6-5
j_call: TRBJ1-2
cdr3_length: 16
cdr3_aa: CASSYSLGTPNYGYTF

v_call: TRBV27
j_call: TRBJ2-1
cdr3_length: 15
cdr3_aa: CASRLLSGRDNEQFF

v_call: TRBV6-5
j_call: TRBJ1-2
cdr3_length: 13
cdr3_aa: CATQRGQGYGYTF

v_call: TRBV7-2
j_call: TRBJ1-6
cdr3_length: 17
cdr3_aa: CASSLGFGGVVDSPLHF

v_call: TRBV18
j_call: TRBJ1-2
cdr3_length: 15
cdr3_aa: CASSPSGTPIYGYTF

v_call: TRBV11-2
j_call: TRBJ2-3
cdr3_length: 16
cdr3_aa: CASSPGWREPTDTQYF

v_call: TRBV19
j_call: TRBJ2-7
cdr3_length: 13
cdr3_aa: CASRQGGVYEQYF

v_call: TRBV5-4
j_call: TRBJ2-3
cdr3_length: 13
cdr3_aa: CASRTDSTDTQYF

v_call: TRBV28
j_call: TRBJ2-1
cdr3_length: 16
cdr3_aa: CASSPARDWSYNEQFF

v_call: TRBV11-2
j_call: TRBJ2-2
cdr3_length: 15
cdr3_aa: CASSSGTTNTGELFF

v_call: TRBV19
j_call: TRBJ2-1
cdr3_length: 14
cdr3_aa: CASLDRLVGNEQFF

v_call: TRBV10-3
j_call: TRBJ1-6
cdr3_length: 14
cdr3_aa: CAIRGDRPNSPLHF

v_call: TRBV19
j_call: TRBJ2-7
cdr3_length: 14
cdr3_aa: CASSPTSGRSEQYF

v_call: TRBV30
j_call: TRBJ2-7
cdr3_length: 13
cdr3_aa: CAWRKNGRSEQYF

v_call: TRBV19
j_call: TRBJ2-1
cdr3_length: 14
cdr3_aa: CASSILAGASEQFF

v_call: TRBV19
j_call: TRBJ2-7
cdr3_length: 18
cdr3_aa: CASSPNPGLAGVAYEQYF

v_call: TRBV5-1
j_call: TRBJ1-2
cdr3_length: 16
cdr3_aa: CASSFSPGGDDYGYTF

v_call: TRBV15
j_call: TRBJ1-1
cdr3_length: 15
cdr3_aa: CATSTDRGPSTEAFF

v_call: TRBV3-1/TRBV3-2
j_call: TRBJ2-1
cdr3_length: 15
cdr3_aa: CASSQDSSGGDEQFF

v_call: TRBV12-3/TRBV12-4
j_call: TRBJ2-1
cdr3_length: 12
cdr3_aa: CASSTGGVEQFF

v_call: TRBV11-2
j_call: TRBJ1-1
cdr3_length: 12
cdr3_aa: CASSLGGFKAFF

v_call: TRBV5-1
j_call: TRBJ2-1
cdr3_length: 15
cdr3_aa: CASSLSPLSEGEQFF

v_call: TRBV5-1
j_call: TRBJ2-5
cdr3_length: 16
cdr3_aa: CASSPRTSGTQETQYF

v_call: TRBV4-1
j_call: TRBJ2-7
cdr3_length: 16
cdr3_aa: CASSQDTGVSGYEQYF

v_call: TRBV5-4
j_call: TRBJ2-2
cdr3_length: 16
cdr3_aa: CASSRGLAENTGELFF

v_call: TRBV6-2/TRBV6-3
j_call: TRBJ1-2
cdr3_length: 13
cdr3_aa: CASSYSRVRGYTF

v_call: TRBV12-3/TRBV12-4
j_call: TRBJ2-7
cdr3_length: 13
cdr3_aa: CASSKRPGYEQYF

v_call: TRBV24-1
j_call: TRBJ2-2
cdr3_length: 17
cdr3_aa: CATSDLGLAGYNGELFF

v_call: TRBV18
j_call: TRBJ2-1
cdr3_length: 11
cdr3_aa: CASSLENEQFF

v_call: TRBV9
j_call: TRBJ2-1
cdr3_length: 18
cdr3_aa: CASSGEGRRLRDYNEQFF